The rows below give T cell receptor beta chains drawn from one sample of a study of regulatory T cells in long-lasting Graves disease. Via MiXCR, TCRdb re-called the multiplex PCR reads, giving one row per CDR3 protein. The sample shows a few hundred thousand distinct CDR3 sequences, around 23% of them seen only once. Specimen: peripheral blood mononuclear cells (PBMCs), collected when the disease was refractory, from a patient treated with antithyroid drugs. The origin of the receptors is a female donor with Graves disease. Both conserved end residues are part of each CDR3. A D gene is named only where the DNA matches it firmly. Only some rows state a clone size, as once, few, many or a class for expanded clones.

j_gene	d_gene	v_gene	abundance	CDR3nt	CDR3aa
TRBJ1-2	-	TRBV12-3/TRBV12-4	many	TGTGCCAGCAGTTTGGCCGGGACGACAAACTATGGCTACACCTTC	CASSLAGTTNYGYTF
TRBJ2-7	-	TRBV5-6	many	TGTGCCAGCACCCTGGGACAAGTTTACAACGAGCAGTACTTC	CASTLGQVYNEQYF
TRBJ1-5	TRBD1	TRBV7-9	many	TGTGCCAGCAGCTCCCGGGACAGCGATCAGCCCCAGCATTTT	CASSSRDSDQPQHF
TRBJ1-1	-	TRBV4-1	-	TGCGCCAGCAGCCAAGACGGATTGAACACTGAAGCTTTCTTT	CASSQDGLNTEAFF
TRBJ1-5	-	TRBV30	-	TGTGCCTGGAGTGTGGTCCCAAATCAGCCCCAGCATTTT	CAWSVVPNQPQHF
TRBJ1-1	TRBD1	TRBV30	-	TGTGCCTGGGAAATCGGGACAGGGCATGAAGCTTTCTTT	CAWEIGTGHEAFF
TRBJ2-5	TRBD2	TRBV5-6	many	TGTGCCAGCAGCTTGGGAGGTAGCGGGACTATACAAGAGACCCAGTACTTC	CASSLGGSGTIQETQYF
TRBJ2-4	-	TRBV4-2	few	TGTGCCAGCAGCCCCCTCTTAGGAGGTGCCGTCAATCACATTCAGTACTTC	CASSPLLGGAVNHIQYF
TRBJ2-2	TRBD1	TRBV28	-	TGTGCCAGCAGTGGTACCGGGACAGGGAGTAACACCAGGGAGCTGTTTTTT	CASSGTGTGSNTRELFF
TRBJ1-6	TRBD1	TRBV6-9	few	TGTGCCAGCAGTTACGCGATCGGACAGGATAGCTCCTATAATTCACCCCTCCACTTT	CASSYAIGQDSSYNSPLHF
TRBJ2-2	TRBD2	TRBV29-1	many	TGCAGCGTTGAAAGGCGGGAGAAGAACACCGGGGAGCTGTTTTTT	CSVERREKNTGELFF
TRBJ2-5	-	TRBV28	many	TGTGCCAGCACTACATCCCGGGGCCAAGAGACCCAGTACTTC	CASTTSRGQETQYF
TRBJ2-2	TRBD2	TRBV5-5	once	TGTGCCAGCAGCGGACTAGCGGGAGGGCCGGACACCGGGGAGCTGTTTTTT	CASSGLAGGPDTGELFF
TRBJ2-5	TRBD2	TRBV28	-	TGTGCCAGCAGTTTAACTAGCGCCCTCCAAGAGACCCAGTACTTC	CASSLTSALQETQYF
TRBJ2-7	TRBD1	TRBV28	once	TGTGCCAGCACCCTCGGACAGGGCTCGTGGTACGAGCAGTACTTC	CASTLGQGSWYEQYF
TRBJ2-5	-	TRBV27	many	TGTGCCAGCAGTTTACGCAGAAAAGAGACCCAGTACTTC	CASSLRRKETQYF
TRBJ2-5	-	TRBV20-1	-	TGCAGTGCTAGACGGGACGGGCGGGAGACCCAGTACTTC	CSARRDGRETQYF
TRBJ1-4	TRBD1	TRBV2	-	TGTGCCAGCAGTGATGGGACAGGGCTTGGGGATGAAAAACTGTTTTTT	CASSDGTGLGDEKLFF
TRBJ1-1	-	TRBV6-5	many	TGTGCCAGCAGTTACGCCCGGGGGTCGGCCACTGAAGCTTTCTTT	CASSYARGSATEAFF
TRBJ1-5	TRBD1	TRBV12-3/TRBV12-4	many	TGTGCCAGCAGGACCGGGACAGGGTGGCAGCCCCAGCATTTT	CASRTGTGWQPQHF
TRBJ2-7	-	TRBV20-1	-	TGCAGTGCTAGAGATTTCGGGGGATCCCCTGCCTACGAGCAGTACTTC	CSARDFGGSPAYEQYF
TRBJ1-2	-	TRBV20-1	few	TGCAGTGCCAAGCTCTATGGCTACACCTTC	CSAKLYGYTF
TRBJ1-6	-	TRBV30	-	TGTGCCTGGAGTGGGGACCCTAAGAATTCACCCCTCCACTTT	CAWSGDPKNSPLHF
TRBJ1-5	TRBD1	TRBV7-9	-	TGTGCCAGCAGCTTAGGACAGGGGACTCAGCCCCAGCATTTT	CASSLGQGTQPQHF
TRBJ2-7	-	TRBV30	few	TGTGCCTGGAGTCCGGGCTGGGAGCAGTACTTC	CAWSPGWEQYF
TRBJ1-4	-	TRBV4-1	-	TGCGCCAGCCGAGTAAGCCAGGGACACGAAAAACTGTTTTTT	CASRVSQGHEKLFF
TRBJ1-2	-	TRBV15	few	TGTGCCACCAGCAGAGCGGAACGGTACTATGGCTACACCTTC	CATSRAERYYGYTF
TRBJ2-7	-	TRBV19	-	TGTGCCAGTAGTATAGACAGGTTCGGCTCCTACGAGCAGTACTTC	CASSIDRFGSYEQYF
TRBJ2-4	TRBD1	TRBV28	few	TGTGCCAGCAGTTTACGGACAGGGGGGCTCGCCAAAAACATTCAGTACTTC	CASSLRTGGLAKNIQYF
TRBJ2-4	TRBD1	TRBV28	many	TGTGCCAGCAGTATCGGACAGGGAAACATTCAGTACTTC	CASSIGQGNIQYF
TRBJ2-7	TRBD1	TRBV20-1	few	TGCAGTCTTCCGGGACAGAACTACGAGCAGTACTTC	CSLPGQNYEQYF
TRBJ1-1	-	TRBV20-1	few	TGCAGTGCTAGGGGGAGAGCGGCTTCCCAAACTGAAGCTTTCTTT	CSARGRAASQTEAFF
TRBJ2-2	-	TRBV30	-	TGTGGTGGGGAGTACACCGGGGAGCTGTTTTTT	CGGEYTGELFF
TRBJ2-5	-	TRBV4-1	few	TGCGCCAGCAGCCTCGCGAGGGCTTACGAGACCCAGTACTTC	CASSLARAYETQYF
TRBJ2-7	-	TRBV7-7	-	TGTGCTAGCAGCTTCGGCACAACTTCTGAGCAGTACTTC	CASSFGTTSEQYF
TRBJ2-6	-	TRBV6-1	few	TGTGCCAGCTGGAGGTCCTCTGGGGCCAACGTCCTGACTTTC	CASWRSSGANVLTF
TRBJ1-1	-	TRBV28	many	TGTGCCAGCAGTTCCCAGGGAGCAGGGAACACTGAAGCTTTCTTT	CASSSQGAGNTEAFF
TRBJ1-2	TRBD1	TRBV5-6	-	TGTGCCAGCAGCTGGGACAGGGTCATAGAAGATGGCTACACCTTC	CASSWDRVIEDGYTF
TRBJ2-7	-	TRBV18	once	TGTGCCAGCTCACGTGCGGGCCGGATGGGTGAGCAGTACTTC	CASSRAGRMGEQYF
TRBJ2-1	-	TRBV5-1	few	TGCGCCAGCAGCTTGGTGGTAGCGGCGTACAATGAGCAGTTCTTC	CASSLVVAAYNEQFF
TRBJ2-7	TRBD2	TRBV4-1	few	TGCGCCAGCAGCCAAGTTTCAACGGCGGGAGCCTACGAGCAGTACTTC	CASSQVSTAGAYEQYF
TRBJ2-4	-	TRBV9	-	TGTGCCAGCAGCGTAGGCAACCTAGCCAAAAACATTCAGTACTTC	CASSVGNLAKNIQYF
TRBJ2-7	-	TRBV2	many	TGTGCCAGCGTGAAAGAAACCTACGAGCAGTACTTC	CASVKETYEQYF
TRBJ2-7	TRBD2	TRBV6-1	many	TGTGCCAGCAGTGGTTTGGGGACTAGCGGTGGGTACGAGCAGTACTTC	CASSGLGTSGGYEQYF
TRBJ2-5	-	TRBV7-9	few	TGTGCCAGCAGCCGACCCCTGCGGGAGACCCAGTACTTC	CASSRPLRETQYF
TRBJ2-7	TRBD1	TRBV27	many	TGTGCCAGCAGTTTATTGGGGGACAGGTTCGAGCAGTACTTC	CASSLLGDRFEQYF
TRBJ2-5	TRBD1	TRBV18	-	TGTGCCAGCTCACCTCGCCGAGGGACAGACGTACAAGAGACCCAGTACTTC	CASSPRRGTDVQETQYF
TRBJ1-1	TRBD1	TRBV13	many	TGTGCCAGCACCTTGAGGGCAGGGGGGAAGATTGAAGCTTTCTTT	CASTLRAGGKIEAFF
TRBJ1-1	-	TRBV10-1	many	TGCGCCAGCAGTGAGGGTTTGGACACTGAAGCTTTCTTT	CASSEGLDTEAFF
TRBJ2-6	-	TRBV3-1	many	TGTGCCAGCAGCCAAGGAACAGGCTCTGGGGCCAACGTCCTGACTTTC	CASSQGTGSGANVLTF
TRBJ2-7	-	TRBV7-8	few	TGTGCCAGCAGCTTACAGGGCAGCGGAGAGTTAGAGCAGTACTTC	CASSLQGSGELEQYF
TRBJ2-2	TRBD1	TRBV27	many	TGTGCCAGCAGTTTGCCGGGACAGGGCTCCACCGGGGAGCTGTTTTTT	CASSLPGQGSTGELFF
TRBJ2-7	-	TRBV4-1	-	TGCGCCAGCAGCCAAGATTTTCCGGGCGAGCAGTACTTC	CASSQDFPGEQYF
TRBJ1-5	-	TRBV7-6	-	TGTGCCAGCAGCCCCCGGGGGGGCGCTGGAGGGGGTAATCAGCCCCAGCATTTT	CASSPRGGAGGGNQPQHF
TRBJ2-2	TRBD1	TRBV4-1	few	TGCGCCAGCAGCCAAGGGACAGGTGCCGGGGAGCTGTTTTTT	CASSQGTGAGELFF
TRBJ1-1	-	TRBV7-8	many	TGTGCCAGCAGCCCAACCCGACAGTTGAACACTGAAGCTTTCTTT	CASSPTRQLNTEAFF